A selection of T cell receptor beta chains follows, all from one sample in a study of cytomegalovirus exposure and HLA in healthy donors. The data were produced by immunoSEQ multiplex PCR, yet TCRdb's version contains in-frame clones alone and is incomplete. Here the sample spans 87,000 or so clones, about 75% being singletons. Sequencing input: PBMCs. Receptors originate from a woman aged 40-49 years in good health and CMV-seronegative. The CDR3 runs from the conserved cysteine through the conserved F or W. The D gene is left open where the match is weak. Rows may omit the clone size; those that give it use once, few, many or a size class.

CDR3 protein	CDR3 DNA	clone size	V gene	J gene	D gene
CASSPRYTDTQYF	TGTGCCAGCTCACCACGTTACACAGATACGCAGTATTTT	.	TRBV18	TRBJ2-3	.
CASSQRPREAGSPETQYF	TGTGCCAGCAGCCAACGTCCCCGGGAGGCCGGCTCTCCGGAGACCCAGTACTTC	.	TRBV4-2	TRBJ2-5	TRBD2
CASSVYEQYF	TGTGCCAGCAGTGTATACGAGCAGTACTTC	.	TRBV2	TRBJ2-7	.
CASSFYNEQFF	TGTGCCAGCAGCTTCTACAATGAGCAGTTCTTC	.	TRBV28	TRBJ2-1	.
CATDRGDGAFF	TGTGCCACCGACAGGGGCGACGGGGCTTTCTTT	.	TRBV6-5	TRBJ1-1	TRBD1
CASSSRDIYAFF	TGTGCCAGCAGCTCCCGGGACATCTACGCTTTCTTT	few	TRBV7-6	TRBJ1-1	.
CASSLWGTGGRGDTQYF	TGTGCCAGCAGCTTATGGGGGACTGGCGGGAGGGGAGATACGCAGTATTTT	few	TRBV7-9	TRBJ2-3	TRBD2
CASSQQGKDNYGYTF	TGTGCCAGCAGCCAACAGGGAAAGGATAACTATGGCTACACCTTC	once	TRBV21-1	TRBJ1-2	.
CASSLKGTHEQFF	TGCGCCAGCAGCTTGAAGGGGACACACGAGCAGTTCTTC	few	TRBV5-1	TRBJ2-1	.
CASSTTGARTGELFF	TGCGCCAGCAGCACCACAGGGGCGCGCACCGGGGAGCTGTTTTTT	.	TRBV5-1	TRBJ2-2	TRBD1
CASSQERGGGETQYF	TGTGCCAGCAGCCAAGAACGCGGGGGAGGAGAGACCCAGTACTTC	.	TRBV4-2	TRBJ2-5	TRBD2
CASGLGHGNQPQHF	TGTGCCAGCGGCTTGGGACATGGCAATCAGCCCCAGCATTTT	once	TRBV5-6	TRBJ1-5	.
CASLLSYNTEAFF	TGTGCCAGCCTCCTGAGCTATAACACTGAAGCTTTCTTT	.	TRBV6-1	TRBJ1-1	.
CASSQDGAGGYTDTQYF	TGCGCCAGCAGCCAAGATGGAGCGGGGGGATACACAGATACGCAGTATTTT	.	TRBV4-1	TRBJ2-3	TRBD2
CASSQSGGEVNKQYF	TGTGCCAGCAGCCAAAGCGGGGGGGAGGTTAACAAGCAGTACTTC	.	TRBV7-9	TRBJ2-7	TRBD2
CAGQTGQNTEAFF	TGTGCCGGTCAGACAGGGCAGAACACTGAAGCTTTCTTT	few	TRBV6-6	TRBJ1-1	TRBD1
CASSQAQARATNEKLFF	TGCGCCAGCAGCCAAGCTCAGGCCCGTGCAACTAATGAAAAACTGTTTTTT	.	TRBV4-3	TRBJ1-4	.
CSVRTGYGYTF	TGCAGTGTTAGGACGGGGTATGGCTACACCTTC	.	TRBV20-1	TRBJ1-2	.